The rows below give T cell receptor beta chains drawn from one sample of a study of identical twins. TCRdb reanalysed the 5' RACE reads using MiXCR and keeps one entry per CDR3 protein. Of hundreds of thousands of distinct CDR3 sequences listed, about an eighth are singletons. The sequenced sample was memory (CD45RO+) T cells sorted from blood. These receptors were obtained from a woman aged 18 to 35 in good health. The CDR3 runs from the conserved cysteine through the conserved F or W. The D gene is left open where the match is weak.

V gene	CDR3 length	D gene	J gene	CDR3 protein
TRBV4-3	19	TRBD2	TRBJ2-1	CASSQDIPTSGRSYNEQFF
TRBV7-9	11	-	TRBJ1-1	CASSFGPEAFF
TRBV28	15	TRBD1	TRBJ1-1	CASSLAGQGSFEAFF
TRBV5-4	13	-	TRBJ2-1	CASSLGGRSEQFF
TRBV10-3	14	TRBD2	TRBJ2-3	CAIREALATDTQYF
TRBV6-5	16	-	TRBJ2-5	CASSYRWGGSSQTQYF
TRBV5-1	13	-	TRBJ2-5	CASSWDGRETQYF
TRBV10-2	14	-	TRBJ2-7	CASSPGRASYEQYF
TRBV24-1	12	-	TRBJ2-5	CATSDPTGTQYF
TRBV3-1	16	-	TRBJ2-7	CASSQDPHPWAYEQYF
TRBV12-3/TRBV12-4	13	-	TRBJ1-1	CASTLAWGTEAFF
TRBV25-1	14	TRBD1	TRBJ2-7	CASSDRQGRYEQYF
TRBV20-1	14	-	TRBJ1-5	CSASQGPSNQPQHF
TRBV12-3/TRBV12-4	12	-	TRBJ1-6	CASSFPNSPLHF
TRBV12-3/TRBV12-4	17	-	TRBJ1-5	CASSLFPSSFQNQPQHF
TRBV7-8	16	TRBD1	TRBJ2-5	CASSLGWTGDGETQYF
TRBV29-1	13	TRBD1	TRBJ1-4	CSVAGQPNEKLFF
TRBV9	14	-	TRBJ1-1	CASSPRGLGTEAFF
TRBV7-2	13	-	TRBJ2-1	CASSFSVTGMQFF
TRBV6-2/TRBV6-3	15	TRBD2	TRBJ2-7	CASRPGSSGSHEQYF